This TCR beta chain originates from a study of T cell repertoires in cytomegalovirus infection. TCRdb analysed the reads with MiXCR anew, one entry per CDR3 protein. The profile covers roughly 300,000 distinct CDR3 sequences, with more than 8% appearing a single time and around 4.5% taken by the ten largest. The CDR3 is 13 amino acids. The V end lost 6 bases, the J end lost 2 bases, and 10 bases lay between the germline ends. CDR1 and CDR2 (germline): LNHDA, SQIVND (reference sequence). The chain is built from TRBV19 and TRBJ2-5, with D tentatively TRBD2 (6 bases). The TCR was taken from a human donor in good health (CMV status not recorded). Some clones in this sample may be carry-over from other donors' samples. Sequencing was performed on PBMCs. CDR3 coding DNA: TGTGCCAGTAGGGACGGGAGTCAAGAGACCCAGTACTTC. It specifies CASRDGSQETQYF.